The entry below describes one T cell receptor beta chain. Its target is not known. TCR beta VDJ combinations and CDR3 sequences were profiled from genomic DNA. Each CDR3 protein is one row after TCRdb ran MiXCR on the reads. The sample records around 190,000 distinct CDR3 sequences, approximately 48% being singletons. This record comes from a study of CD8+CD57+ T cells in acquired aplastic anemia. The study's findings and limits: Simpson's diversity of CD8+ cells was not significantly different in patients compared with controls.

V shed 2 bases and J shed 5 bases, with 13 bases lying between them. The V gene's germline CDR1 is WNHNN and CDR2 SYGVQD (reference sequence). The CDR3 loop spans 14 amino acids. Patients included in sequencing had previously demonstrated CD8+CD57+ cell expansion by flow cytometry. This chain connects TRBV10-1 to TRBJ2-7; perhaps D is TRBD1 or TRBD2 (5 bases each). The source material was sorted CD4+, CD8+, or CD8+CD57+ T cells (not recorded which) from PBMCs. This receptor was taken from a human donor with aplastic anemia. The CDR3 DNA reads TGCGCCAGCAGTGAGCCCCACCGGGGCCACGAGCAGTACTTC. It translates to CASSEPHRGHEQYF.